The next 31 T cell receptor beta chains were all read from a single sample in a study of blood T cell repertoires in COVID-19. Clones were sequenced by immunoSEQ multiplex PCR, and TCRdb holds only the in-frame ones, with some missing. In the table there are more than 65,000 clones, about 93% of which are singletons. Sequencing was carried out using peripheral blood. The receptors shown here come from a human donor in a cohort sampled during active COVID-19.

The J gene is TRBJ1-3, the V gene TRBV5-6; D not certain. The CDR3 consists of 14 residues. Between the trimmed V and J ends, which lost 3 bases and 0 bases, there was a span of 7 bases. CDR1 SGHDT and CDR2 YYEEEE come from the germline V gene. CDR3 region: CASSWRISGNTIYF. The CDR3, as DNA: TGTGCCAGCAGCTGGCGGATCTCTGGAAACACCATATATTTT.

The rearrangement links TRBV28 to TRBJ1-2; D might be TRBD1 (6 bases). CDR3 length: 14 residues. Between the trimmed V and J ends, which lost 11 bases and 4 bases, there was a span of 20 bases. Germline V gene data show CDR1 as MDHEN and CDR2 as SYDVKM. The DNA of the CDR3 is TGTGCCGGCACCATGGGGGACATAACCTATGGCTACACCTTC. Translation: CAGTMGDITYGYTF.

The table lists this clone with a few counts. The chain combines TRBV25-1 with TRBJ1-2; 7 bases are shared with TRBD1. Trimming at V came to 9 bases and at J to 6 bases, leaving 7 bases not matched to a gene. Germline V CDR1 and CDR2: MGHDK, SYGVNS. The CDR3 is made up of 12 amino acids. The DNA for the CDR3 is TGTGCCAGTTTCAGGGGGGATGATGGCTACACCTTC. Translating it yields CASFRGDDGYTF.

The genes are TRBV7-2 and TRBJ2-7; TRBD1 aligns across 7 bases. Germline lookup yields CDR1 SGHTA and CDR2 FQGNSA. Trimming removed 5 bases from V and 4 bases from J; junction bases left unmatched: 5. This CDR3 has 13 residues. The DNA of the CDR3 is TGTGCCAGCAGCCCCGGGACAGAGTACGAGCAGTACTTC. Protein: CASSPGTEYEQYF.

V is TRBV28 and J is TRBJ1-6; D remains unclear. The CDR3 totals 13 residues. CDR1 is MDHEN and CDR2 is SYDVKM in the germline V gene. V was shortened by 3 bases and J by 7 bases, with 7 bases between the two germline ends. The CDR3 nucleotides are TGTGCCAGCAGTTTTTCTCAGAATTCACCCCTCCACTTT. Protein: CASSFSQNSPLHF.

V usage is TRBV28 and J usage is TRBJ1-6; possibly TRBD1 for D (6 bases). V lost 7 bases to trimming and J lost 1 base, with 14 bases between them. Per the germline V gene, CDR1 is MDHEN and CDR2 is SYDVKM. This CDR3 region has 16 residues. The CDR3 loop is CASNYIQGSYNSPLHF. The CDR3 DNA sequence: TGTGCCAGCAACTACATCCAGGGGTCCTATAATTCACCCCTCCACTTT.

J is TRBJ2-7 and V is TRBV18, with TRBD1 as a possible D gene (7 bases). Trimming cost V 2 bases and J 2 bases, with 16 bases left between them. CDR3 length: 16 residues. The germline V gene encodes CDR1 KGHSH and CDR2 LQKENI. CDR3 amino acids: CASSPRRDSGTYEQYF. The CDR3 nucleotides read TGTGCCAGCTCACCAAGGAGGGACAGCGGTACCTACGAGCAGTACTTC.

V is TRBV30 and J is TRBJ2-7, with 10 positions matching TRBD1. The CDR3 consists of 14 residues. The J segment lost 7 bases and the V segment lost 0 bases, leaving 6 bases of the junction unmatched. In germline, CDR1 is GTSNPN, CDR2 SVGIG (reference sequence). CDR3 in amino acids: CAWSVRQGAREQYF. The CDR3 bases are TGTGCCTGGAGTGTACGACAGGGGGCTAGGGAGCAGTACTTC.

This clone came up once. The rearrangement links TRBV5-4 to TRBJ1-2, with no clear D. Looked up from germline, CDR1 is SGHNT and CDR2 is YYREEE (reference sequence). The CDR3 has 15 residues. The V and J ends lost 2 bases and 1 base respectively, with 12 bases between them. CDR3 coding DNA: TGTGCCAGCAGCTTTGAACAGTCAATTAACTATGGCTACACCTTC. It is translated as CASSFEQSINYGYTF.

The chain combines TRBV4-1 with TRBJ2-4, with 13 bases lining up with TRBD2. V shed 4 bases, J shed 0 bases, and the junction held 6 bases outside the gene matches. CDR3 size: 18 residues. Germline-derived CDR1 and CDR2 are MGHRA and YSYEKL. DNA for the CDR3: TGCGCCAGCAGCCGTGGACTAGCGGGGGTTCTAGCCAAAAACATTCAGTACTTC. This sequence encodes CASSRGLAGVLAKNIQYF.

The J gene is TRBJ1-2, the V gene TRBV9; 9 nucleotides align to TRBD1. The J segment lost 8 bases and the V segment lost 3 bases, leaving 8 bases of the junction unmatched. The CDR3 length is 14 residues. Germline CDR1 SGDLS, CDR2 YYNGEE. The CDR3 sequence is CASSAGTGRSGYTF. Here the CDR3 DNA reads TGTGCCAGCAGCGCGGGGACAGGGCGGAGCGGCTACACCTTC.

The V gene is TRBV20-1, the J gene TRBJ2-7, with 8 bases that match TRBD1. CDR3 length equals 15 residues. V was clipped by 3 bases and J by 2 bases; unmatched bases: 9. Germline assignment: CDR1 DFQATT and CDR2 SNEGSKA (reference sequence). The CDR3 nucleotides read TGCAGTGCTAGTATCCCGGACAGGGTGACCTACGAGCAGTACTTC. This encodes CSASIPDRVTYEQYF.

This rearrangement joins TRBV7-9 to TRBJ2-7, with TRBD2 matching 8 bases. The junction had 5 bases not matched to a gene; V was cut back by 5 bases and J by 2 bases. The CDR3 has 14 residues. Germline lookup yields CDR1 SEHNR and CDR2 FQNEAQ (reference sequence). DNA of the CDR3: TGTGCCAGCAGCGTTTCGGGGGGGACCTACGAGCAGTACTTC. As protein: CASSVSGGTYEQYF. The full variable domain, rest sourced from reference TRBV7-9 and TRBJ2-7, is DTGVSQNPRHKITKRGQNVTFRCDPISEHNRLYWYRQTLGQGPEFLTYFQNEAQLEKSRLLSDRFSAERPKGSFSTLEIQRTEQGDSAMYLCASSVSGGTYEQYFGPGTRLTVT.

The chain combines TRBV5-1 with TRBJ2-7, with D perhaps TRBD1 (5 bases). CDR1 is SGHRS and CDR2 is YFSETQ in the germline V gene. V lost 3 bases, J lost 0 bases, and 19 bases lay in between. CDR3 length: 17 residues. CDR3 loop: CASSSSFTGGPSYEQYF. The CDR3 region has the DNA TGCGCCAGCAGCTCCTCTTTCACAGGCGGACCCTCCTACGAGCAGTACTTC. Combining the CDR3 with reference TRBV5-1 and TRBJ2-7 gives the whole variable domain KAGVTQTPRYLIKTRGQQVTLSCSPISGHRSVSWYQQTPGQGLQFLFEYFSETQRNKGNFPGRFSGRQFSNSRSEMNVSTLELGDSALYLCASSSSFTGGPSYEQYFGPGTRLTVT.

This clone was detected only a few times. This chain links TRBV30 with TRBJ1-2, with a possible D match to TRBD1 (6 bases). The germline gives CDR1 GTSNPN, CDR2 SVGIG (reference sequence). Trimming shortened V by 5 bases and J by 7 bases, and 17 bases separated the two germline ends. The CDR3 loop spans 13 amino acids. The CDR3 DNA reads TGTGCCTGGGGCCTGCTGGGGGCGGGTGGCTACACCTTC. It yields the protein CAWGLLGAGGYTF.

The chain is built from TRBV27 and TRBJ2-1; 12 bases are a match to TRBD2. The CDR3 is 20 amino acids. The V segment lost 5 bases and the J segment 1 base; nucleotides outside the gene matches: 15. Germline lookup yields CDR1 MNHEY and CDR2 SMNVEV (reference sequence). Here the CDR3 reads CASSTRLAGASLGSYNEQFF. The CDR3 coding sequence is TGTGCCAGCAGTACCCGACTAGCGGGGGCGTCCCTGGGGTCCTACAATGAGCAGTTCTTC.

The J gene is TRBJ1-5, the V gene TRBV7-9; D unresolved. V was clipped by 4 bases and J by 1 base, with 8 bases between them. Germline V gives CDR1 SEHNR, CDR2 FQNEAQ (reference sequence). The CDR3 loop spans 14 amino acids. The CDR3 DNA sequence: TGTGCCAGCAGCTCCGACGGGAGCAATCAGCCCCAGCATTTT. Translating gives CASSSDGSNQPQHF.

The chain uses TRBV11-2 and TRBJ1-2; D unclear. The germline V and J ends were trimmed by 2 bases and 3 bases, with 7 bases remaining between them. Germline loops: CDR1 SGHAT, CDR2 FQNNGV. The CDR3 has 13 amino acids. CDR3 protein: CASSLNPYYGYTF. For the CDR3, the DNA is TGTGCCAGCAGCTTAAATCCCTACTATGGCTACACCTTC.

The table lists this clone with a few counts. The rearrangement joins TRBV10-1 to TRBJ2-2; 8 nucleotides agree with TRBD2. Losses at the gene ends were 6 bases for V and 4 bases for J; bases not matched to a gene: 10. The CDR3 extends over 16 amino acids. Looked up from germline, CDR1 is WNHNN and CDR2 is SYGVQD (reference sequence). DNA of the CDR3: TGCGCCAGCAGCCTAGGACTAGCAGACCGCACCGGGGAGCTGTTTTTT. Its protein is CASSLGLADRTGELFF.

The CDR3 loop is CAISDKRGTDTQYF. Written as DNA, the CDR3 is TGTGCCATCAGTGACAAGCGGGGTACAGATACGCAGTATTTT. J is TRBJ2-3 and V is TRBV10-3; 7 bases are shared with TRBD2. This CDR3 has 14 residues. The germline V gene has CDR1 ENHRY and CDR2 SYGVKD. V shed 3 bases, J shed 3 bases, and the junction held 3 bases outside the gene matches.

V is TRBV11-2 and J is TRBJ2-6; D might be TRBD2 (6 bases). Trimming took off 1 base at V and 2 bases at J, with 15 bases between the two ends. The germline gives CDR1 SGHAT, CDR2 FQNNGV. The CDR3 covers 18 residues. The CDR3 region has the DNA TGTGCCAGCAGCTTAGGGCGGGACCTCTGGCCTGGGGCCAACGTCCTGACTTTC. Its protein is CASSLGRDLWPGANVLTF.

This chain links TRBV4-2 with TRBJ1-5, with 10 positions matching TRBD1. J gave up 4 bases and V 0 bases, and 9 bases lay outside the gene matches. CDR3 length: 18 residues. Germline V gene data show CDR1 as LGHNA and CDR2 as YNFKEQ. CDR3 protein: CASSQDQDRGLSNQPQHF. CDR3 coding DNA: TGTGCCAGCAGCCAAGATCAAGACAGGGGGCTATCAAATCAGCCCCAGCATTTT.

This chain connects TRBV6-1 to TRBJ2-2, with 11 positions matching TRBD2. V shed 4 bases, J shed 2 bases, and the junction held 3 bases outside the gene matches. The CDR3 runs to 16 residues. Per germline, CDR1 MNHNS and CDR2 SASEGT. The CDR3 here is CASSGGTSGNTGELFF. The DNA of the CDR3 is TGTGCCAGCAGTGGGGGGACTAGCGGAAACACCGGGGAGCTGTTTTTT.

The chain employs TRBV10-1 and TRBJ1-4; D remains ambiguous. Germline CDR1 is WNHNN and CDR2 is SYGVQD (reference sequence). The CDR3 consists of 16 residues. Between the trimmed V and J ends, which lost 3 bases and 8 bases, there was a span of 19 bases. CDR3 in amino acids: CASSDFGLFNWEKLFF. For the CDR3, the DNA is TGCGCCAGCAGTGATTTTGGGCTCTTCAACTGGGAAAAACTGTTTTTT.

CDR3 loop: CASSWDRGFSGANVLTF. CDR3 nucleotides: TGTGCCAGCAGTTGGGACAGGGGCTTCTCTGGGGCCAACGTCCTGACTTTC. The chain carries TRBV28 and TRBJ2-6; TRBD1 matches 10 bases. Germline trimming cut 4 bases from V and 0 bases from J; bases unmatched to any gene: 3. The germline V gene has CDR1 MDHEN and CDR2 SYDVKM. The CDR3 has 17 amino acids. Variable domain in full (rest from reference TRBV28 and TRBJ2-6): DVKVTQSSRYLVKRTGEKVFLECVQDMDHENMFWYRQDPGLGLRLIYFSYDVKMKEKGDIPEGYSVSREKKERFSLILESASTNQTSMYLCASSWDRGFSGANVLTFGAGSRLTVL.

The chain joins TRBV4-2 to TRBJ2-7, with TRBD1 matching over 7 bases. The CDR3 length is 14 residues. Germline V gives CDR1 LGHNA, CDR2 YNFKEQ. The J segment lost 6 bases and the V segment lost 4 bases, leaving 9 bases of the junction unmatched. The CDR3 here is CASSPGTEPPEQYF. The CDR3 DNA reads TGTGCCAGCAGCCCCGGGACAGAACCCCCCGAGCAGTACTTC.

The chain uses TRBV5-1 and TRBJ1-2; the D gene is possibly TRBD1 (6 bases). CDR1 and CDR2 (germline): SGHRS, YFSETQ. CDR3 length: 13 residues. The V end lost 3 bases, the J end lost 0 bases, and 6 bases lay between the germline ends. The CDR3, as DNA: TGCGCCAGCAGCTACAGGGCTAACTATGGCTACACCTTC. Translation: CASSYRANYGYTF.

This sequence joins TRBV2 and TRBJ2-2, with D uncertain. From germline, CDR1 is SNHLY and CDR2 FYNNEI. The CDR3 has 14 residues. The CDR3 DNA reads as TGTGCTGTGTCCCTCGAGACGAACACCGGGGAGCTGTTTTTT. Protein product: CAVSLETNTGELFF.

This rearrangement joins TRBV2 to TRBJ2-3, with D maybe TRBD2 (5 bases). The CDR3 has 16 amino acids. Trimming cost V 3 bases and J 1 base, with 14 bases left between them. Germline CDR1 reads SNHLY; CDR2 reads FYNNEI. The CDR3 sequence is CASSEPGSARTDTQYF. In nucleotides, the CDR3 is TGTGCCAGCAGTGAGCCGGGATCCGCCCGCACAGATACGCAGTATTTT.

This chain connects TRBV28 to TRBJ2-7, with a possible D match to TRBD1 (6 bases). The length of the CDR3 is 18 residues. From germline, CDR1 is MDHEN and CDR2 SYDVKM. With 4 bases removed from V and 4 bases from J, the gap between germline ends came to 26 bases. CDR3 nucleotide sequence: TGTGCCAGCAGTTCGAAGTGGACAGTTGCTAATGGGGCGTACGAGCAGTACTTC. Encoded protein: CASSSKWTVANGAYEQYF.

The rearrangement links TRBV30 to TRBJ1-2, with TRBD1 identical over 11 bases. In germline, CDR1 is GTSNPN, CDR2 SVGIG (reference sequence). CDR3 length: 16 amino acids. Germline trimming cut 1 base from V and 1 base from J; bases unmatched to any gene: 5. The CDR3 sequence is CAWSDGTGGLNYGYTF. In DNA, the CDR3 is TGTGCCTGGAGTGACGGGACAGGGGGGCTTAACTATGGCTACACCTTC.